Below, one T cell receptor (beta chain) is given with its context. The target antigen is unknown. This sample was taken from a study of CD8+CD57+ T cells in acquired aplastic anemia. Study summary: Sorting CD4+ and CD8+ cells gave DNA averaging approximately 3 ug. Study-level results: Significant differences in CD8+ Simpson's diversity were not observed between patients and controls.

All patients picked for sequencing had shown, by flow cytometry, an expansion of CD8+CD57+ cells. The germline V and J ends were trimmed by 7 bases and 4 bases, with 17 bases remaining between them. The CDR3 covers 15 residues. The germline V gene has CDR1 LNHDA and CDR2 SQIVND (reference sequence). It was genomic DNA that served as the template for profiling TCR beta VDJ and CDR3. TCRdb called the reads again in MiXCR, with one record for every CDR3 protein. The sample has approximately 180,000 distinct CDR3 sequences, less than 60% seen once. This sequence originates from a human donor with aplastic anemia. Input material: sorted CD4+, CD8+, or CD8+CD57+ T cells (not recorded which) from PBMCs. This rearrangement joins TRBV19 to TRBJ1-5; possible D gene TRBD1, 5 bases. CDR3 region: CASTPIGARNQPQHF. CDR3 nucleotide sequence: TGTGCCAGTACGCCCATAGGGGCTAGGAATCAGCCCCAGCATTTT.